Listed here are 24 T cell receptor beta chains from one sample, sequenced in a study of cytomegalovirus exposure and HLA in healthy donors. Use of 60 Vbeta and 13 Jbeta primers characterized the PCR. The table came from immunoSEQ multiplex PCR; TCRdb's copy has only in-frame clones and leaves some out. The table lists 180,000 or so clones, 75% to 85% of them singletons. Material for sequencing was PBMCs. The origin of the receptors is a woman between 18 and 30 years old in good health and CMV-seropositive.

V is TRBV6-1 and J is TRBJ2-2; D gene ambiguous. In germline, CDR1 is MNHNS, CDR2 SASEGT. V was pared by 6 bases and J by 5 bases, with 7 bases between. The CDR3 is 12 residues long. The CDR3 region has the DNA TGTGCCAGCAGACTTTCGACCGGGGAGCTGTTTTTT. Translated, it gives CASRLSTGELFF.

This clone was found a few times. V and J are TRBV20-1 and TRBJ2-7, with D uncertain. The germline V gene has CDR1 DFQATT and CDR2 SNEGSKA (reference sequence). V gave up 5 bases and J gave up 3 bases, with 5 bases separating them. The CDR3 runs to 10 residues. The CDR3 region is CSAPHYEQYF. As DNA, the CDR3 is TGCAGTGCTCCCCACTACGAGCAGTACTTC.

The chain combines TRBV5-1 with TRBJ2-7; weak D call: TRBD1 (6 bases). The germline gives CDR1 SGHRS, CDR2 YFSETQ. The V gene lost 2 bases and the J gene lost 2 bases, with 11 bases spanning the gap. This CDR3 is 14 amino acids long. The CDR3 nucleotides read TGCGCCAGCAGCTTTGCCAGGGGCACCTACGAGCAGTACTTC. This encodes CASSFARGTYEQYF.

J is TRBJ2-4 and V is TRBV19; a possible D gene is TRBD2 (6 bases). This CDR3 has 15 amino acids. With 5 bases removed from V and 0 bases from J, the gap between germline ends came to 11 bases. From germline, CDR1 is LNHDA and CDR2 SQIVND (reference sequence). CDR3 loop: CASSRGGPAKNIQYF. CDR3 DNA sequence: TGTGCCAGTAGTCGTGGAGGGCCAGCCAAAAACATTCAGTACTTC.

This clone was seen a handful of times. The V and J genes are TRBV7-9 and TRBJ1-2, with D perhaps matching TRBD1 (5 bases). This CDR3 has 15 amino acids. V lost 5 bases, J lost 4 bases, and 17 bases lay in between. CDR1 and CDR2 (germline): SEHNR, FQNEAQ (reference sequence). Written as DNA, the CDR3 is TGTGCCAGCAGCCCGGGCCCGGGACTGCCCTATGGCTACACCTTC. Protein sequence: CASSPGPGLPYGYTF.

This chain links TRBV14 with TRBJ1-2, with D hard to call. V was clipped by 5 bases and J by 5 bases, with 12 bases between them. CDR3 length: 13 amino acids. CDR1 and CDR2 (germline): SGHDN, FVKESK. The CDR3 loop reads CASSETTLYGYTF. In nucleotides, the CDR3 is TGTGCCAGCAGCGAGACTACCTTATATGGCTACACCTTC.

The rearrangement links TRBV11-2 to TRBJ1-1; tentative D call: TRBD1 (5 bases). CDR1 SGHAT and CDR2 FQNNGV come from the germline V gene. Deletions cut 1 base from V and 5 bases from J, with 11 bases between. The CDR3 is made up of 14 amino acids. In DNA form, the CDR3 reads TGTGCCAGCAGCTTAGGGCAGGGAGGAACTGAAGCTTTCTTT. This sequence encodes CASSLGQGGTEAFF.

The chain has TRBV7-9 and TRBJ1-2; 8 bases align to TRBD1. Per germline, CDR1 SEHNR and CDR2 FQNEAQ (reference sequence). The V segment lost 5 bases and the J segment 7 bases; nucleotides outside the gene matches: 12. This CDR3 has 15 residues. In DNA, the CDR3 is TGTGCCAGCAGCGACACGGACAGGGAGTACTCTGGCTACACCTTC. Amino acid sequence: CASSDTDREYSGYTF. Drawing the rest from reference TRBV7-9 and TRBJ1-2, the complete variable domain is DTGVSQNPRHKITKRGQNVTFRCDPISEHNRLYWYRQTLGQGPEFLTYFQNEAQLEKSRLLSDRFSAERPKGSFSTLEIQRTEQGDSAMYLCASSDTDREYSGYTFGSGTRLTVV.

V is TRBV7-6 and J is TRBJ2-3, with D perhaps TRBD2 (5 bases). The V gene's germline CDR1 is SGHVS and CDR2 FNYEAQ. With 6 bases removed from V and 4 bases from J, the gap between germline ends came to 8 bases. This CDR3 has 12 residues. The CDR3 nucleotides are TGTGCCAGCAGGGGGAGTCCAGATACGCAGTATTTT. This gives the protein CASRGSPDTQYF.

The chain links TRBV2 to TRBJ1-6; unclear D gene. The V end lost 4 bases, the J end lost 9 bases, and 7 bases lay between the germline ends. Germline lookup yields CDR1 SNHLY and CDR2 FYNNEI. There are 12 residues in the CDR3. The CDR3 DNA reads TGTGCCAGCAGTGCCTATGGTTCACCCCTCCACTTT. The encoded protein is CASSAYGSPLHF.

CDR3 sequence: CASRPGLVSTGELFF. In nucleotides, the CDR3 is TGTGCCAGCAGACCTGGACTAGTAAGCACCGGGGAGCTGTTTTTT. The V gene is TRBV11-2, the J gene TRBJ2-2; 7 bases are shared with TRBD2. Germline CDR1 SGHAT, CDR2 FQNNGV. The CDR3 sequence is 15 residues long. V was clipped by 6 bases and J by 4 bases; unmatched bases: 8.

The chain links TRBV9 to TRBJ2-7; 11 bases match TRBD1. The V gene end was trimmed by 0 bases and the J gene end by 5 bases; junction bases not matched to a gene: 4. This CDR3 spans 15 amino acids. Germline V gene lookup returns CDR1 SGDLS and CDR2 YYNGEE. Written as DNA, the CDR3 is TGTGCCAGCAGCGTAGGCCGGACAGGGGGCGACGAGCAGTACTTC. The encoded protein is CASSVGRTGGDEQYF. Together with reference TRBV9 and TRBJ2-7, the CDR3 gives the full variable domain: DSGVTQTPKHLITATGQRVTLRCSPRSGDLSVYWYQQSLDQGLQFLIQYYNGEERAKGNILERFSAQQFPDLHSELNLSSLELGDSALYFCASSVGRTGGDEQYFGPGTRLTVT.

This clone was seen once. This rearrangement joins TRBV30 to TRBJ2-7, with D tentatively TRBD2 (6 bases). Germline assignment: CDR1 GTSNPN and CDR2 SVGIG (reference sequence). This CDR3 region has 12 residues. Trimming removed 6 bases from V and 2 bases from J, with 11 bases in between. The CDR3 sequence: CACPGETYEQYF. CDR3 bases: TGTGCCTGTCCGGGGGAAACCTACGAGCAGTACTTC.

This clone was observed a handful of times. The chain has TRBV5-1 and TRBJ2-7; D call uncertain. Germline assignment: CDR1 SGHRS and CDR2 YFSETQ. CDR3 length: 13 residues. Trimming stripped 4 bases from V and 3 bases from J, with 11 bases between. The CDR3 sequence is CASSPWAHYEQYF. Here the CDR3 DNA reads TGCGCCAGCAGCCCTTGGGCCCACTACGAGCAGTACTTC.

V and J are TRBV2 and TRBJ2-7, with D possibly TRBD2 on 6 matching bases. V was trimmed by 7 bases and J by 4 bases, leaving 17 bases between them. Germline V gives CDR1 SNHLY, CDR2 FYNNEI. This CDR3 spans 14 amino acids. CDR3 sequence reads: CASTPPGLTYEQYF. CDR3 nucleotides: TGTGCCAGCACTCCTCCGGGACTTACATACGAGCAGTACTTC.

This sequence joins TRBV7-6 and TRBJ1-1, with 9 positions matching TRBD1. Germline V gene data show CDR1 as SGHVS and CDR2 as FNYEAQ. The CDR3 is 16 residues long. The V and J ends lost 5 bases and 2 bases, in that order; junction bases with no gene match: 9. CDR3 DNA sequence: TGTGCCAGCAGCCCTTCACAGGGGGCTGAAAACACTGAAGCTTTCTTT. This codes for CASSPSQGAENTEAFF.

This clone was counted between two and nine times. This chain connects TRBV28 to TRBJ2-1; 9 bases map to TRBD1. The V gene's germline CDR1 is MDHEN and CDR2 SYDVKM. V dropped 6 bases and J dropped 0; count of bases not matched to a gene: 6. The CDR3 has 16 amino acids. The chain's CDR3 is CASRPGTGSSYNEQFF. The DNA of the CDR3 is TGTGCCAGCAGACCCGGGACAGGGAGCTCCTACAATGAGCAGTTCTTC.

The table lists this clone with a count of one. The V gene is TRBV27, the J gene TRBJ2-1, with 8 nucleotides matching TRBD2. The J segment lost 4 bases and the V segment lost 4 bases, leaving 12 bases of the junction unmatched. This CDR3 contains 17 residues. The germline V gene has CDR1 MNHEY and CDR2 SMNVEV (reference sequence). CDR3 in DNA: TGTGCCAGCAGTTCCCGACTCGAGCGGGGGAGATACAATGAGCAGTTCTTC. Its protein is CASSSRLERGRYNEQFF.

As DNA, the CDR3 is TGCGCCAGCACGTGGCGGGGAGGGGAAGAGACCCAGTACTTC. Its protein product is CASTWRGGEETQYF. V is TRBV5-1 and J is TRBJ2-5; TRBD2 aligns across 7 bases. Trimming cost V 6 bases and J 3 bases; bases outside gene matches: 8. Germline lookup yields CDR1 SGHRS and CDR2 YFSETQ. The CDR3 consists of 14 residues.

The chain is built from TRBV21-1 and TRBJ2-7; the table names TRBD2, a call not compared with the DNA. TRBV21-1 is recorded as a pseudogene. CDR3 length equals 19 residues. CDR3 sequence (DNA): TGTGCCACCCCTACCTTCCGGGGTCCCTGCGGCGGGGGTTCCTACGAGCAGTACTTC. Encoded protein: CATPTFRGPCGGGSYEQYF.

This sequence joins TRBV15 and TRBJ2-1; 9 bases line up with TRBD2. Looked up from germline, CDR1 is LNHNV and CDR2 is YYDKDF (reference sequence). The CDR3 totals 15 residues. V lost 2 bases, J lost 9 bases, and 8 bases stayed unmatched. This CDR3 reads CATSRPSGEAGEQFF. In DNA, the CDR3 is TGTGCCACCAGCAGACCTAGCGGGGAAGCTGGTGAGCAGTTCTTC. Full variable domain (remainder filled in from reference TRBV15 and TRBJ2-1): DAMVIQNPRYQVTQFGKPVTLSCSQTLNHNVMYWYQQKSSQAPKLLFHYYDKDFNNEADTPDNFQSRRPNTSFCFLDIRSPGLGDTAMYLCATSRPSGEAGEQFFGPGTRLTVL.

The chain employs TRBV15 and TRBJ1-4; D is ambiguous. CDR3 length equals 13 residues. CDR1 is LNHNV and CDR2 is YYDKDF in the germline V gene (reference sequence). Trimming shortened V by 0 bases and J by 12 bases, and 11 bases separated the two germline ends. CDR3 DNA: TGTGCCACCAGCAGAGATGTTCCGTCAGAACTGTTTTTT. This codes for CATSRDVPSELFF.

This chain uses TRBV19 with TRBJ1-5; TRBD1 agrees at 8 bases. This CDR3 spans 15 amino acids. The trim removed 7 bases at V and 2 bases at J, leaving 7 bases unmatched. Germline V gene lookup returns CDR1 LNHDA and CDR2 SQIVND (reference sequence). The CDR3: CASTTDRDGNQPQHF. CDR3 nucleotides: TGTGCCAGTACCACGGACAGGGATGGCAATCAGCCCCAGCATTTT.

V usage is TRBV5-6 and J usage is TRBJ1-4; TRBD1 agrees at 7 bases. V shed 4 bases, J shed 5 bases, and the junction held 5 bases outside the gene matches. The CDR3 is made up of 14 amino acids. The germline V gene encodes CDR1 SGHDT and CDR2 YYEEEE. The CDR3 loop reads CASSPDRRNEKLFF. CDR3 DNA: TGTGCCAGCAGCCCGGACAGGCGGAATGAAAAACTGTTTTTT.